The present TCR beta chain was sequenced within a study of CD8 T cells in ankylosing spondylitis. Study-level findings and limits: It appeared that ankylosing spondylitis blood was characterized by a TCR beta motif of under ten highly homologous variants. Prior literature has documented some motif variants in synovial fluid and blood from reactive arthritis.

This clonotype was recorded many times. Its matching antigen is unknown. MiXCR, run by TCRdb on the 5' RACE reads, gives a single entry per CDR3 protein. This table holds 450,000 or so distinct CDR3 sequences, roughly 27% found once. The CDR3 spans 13 residues. Germline V CDR1 and CDR2: SGHTA, FQGNSA. The trim removed 5 bases at V and 7 bases at J, leaving 5 bases unmatched. Sequenced material: blood, either unsorted or a sorted T cell fraction (not recorded which). The V call is TRBV7-2, the J call TRBJ1-2; 9 bases map to TRBD1. The clonotype originates from a male donor with ankylosing spondylitis. CDR3 in DNA: TGTGCCAGCAGCACGGGACAGGGTCGTGGCTACACCTTC. This translates into CASSTGQGRGYTF.